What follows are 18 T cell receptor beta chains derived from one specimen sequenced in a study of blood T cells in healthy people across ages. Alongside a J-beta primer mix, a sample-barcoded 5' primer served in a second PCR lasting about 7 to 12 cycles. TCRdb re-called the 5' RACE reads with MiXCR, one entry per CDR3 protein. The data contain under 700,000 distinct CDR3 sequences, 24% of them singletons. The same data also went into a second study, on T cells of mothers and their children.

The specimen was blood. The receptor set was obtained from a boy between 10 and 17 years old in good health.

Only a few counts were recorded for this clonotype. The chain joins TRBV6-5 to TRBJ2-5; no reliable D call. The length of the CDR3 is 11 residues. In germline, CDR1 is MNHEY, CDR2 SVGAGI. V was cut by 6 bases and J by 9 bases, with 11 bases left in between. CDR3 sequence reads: CASSGSTAQYF. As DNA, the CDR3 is TGTGCCAGCAGCGGGTCGACGGCCCAGTACTTC.

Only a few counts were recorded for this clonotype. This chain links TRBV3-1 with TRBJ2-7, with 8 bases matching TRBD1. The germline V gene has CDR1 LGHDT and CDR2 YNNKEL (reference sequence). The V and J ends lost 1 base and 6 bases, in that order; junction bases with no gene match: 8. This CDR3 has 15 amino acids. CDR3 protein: CASSQAGTGGREQYF. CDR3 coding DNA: TGTGCCAGCAGCCAAGCCGGGACAGGAGGGCGCGAGCAGTACTTC.

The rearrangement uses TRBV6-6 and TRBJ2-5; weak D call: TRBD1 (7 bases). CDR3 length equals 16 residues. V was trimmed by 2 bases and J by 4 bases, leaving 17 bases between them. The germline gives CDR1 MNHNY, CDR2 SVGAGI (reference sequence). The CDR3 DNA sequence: TGTGCCAGCAGTTACGTTGCAGGGGGGTCTCCAGAGACCCAGTACTTC. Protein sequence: CASSYVAGGSPETQYF.

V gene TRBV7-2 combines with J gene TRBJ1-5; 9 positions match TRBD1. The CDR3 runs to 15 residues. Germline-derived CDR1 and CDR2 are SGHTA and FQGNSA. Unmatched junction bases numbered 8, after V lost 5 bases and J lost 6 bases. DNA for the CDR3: TGTGCCAGCAGCAGCCAGACAGGGGGAGGTCAGCCCCAGCATTTT. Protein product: CASSSQTGGGQPQHF.

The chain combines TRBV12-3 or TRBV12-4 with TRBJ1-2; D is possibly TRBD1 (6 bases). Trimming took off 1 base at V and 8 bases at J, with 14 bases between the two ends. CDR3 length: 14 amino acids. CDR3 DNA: TGTGCCAGCAGTTTAGAGCGGGGGGCGTACGGCTACACCTTC. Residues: CASSLERGAYGYTF.

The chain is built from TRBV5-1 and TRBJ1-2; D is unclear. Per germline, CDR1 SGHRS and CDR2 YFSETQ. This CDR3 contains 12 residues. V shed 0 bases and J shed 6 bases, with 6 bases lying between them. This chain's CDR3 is CASSLAQDGYTF. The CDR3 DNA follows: TGCGCCAGCAGCTTGGCGCAAGATGGCTACACCTTC. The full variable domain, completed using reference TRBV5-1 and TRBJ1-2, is KAGVTQTPRYLIKTRGQQVTLSCSPISGHRSVSWYQQTPGQGLQFLFEYFSETQRNKGNFPGRFSGRQFSNSRSEMNVSTLELGDSALYLCASSLAQDGYTFGSGTRLTVV.

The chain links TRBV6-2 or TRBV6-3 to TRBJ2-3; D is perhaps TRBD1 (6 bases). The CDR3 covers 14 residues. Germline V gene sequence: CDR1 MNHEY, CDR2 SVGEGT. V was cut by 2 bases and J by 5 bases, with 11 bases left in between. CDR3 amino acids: CASSYLKGGDTQYF. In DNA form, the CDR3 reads TGTGCCAGCAGTTACCTTAAAGGGGGAGATACGCAGTATTTT.

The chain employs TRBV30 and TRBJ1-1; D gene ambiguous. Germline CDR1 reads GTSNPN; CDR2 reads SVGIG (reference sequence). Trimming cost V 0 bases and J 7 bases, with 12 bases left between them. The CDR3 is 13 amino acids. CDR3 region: CAWSVRKIDEAFF. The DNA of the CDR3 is TGTGCCTGGAGTGTACGCAAGATAGATGAAGCTTTCTTT.

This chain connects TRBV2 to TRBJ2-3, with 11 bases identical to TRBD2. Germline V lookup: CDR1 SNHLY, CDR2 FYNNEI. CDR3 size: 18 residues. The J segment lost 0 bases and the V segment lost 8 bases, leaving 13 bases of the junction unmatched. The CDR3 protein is CASVHGLAGGSSTDTQYF. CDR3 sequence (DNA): TGTGCCAGCGTCCACGGGCTAGCGGGAGGATCTAGCACAGATACGCAGTATTTT.

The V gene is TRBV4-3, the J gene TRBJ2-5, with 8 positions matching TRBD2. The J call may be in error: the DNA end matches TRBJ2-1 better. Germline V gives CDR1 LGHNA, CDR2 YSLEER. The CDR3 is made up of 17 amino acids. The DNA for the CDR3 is TGCGCCAGCAGCCAAGAATGGAAGCGGGAGAGGTTTAATGAGCAGTTCTTC. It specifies CASSQEWKRERFNEQFF.

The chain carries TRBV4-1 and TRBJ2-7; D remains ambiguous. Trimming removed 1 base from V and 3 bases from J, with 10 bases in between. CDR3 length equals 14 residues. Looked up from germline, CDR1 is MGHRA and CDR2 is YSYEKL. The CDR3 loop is CASSQASLGYEQYF. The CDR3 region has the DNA TGCGCCAGCAGCCAAGCCAGCCTGGGCTACGAGCAGTACTTC.

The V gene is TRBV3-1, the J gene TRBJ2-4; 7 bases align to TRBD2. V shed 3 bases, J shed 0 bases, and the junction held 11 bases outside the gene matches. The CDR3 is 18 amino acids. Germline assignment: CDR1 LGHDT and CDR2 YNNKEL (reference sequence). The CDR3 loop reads CASSHPLALPPAKNIQYF. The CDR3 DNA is TGTGCCAGCAGCCATCCACTAGCGCTGCCCCCAGCCAAAAACATTCAGTACTTC. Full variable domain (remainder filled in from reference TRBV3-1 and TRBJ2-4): DTAVSQTPKYLVTQMGNDKSIKCEQNLGHDTMYWYKQDSKKFLKIMFSYNNKELIINETVPNRFSPKSPDKAHLNLHINSLELGDSAVYFCASSHPLALPPAKNIQYFGAGTRLSVL.

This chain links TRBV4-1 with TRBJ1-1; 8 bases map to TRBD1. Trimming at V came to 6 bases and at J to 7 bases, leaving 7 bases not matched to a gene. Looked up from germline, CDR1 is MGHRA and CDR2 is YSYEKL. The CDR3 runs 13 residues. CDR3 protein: CASSRVGQGEAFF. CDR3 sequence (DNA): TGCGCCAGCAGTCGTGTCGGACAGGGTGAAGCTTTCTTT.

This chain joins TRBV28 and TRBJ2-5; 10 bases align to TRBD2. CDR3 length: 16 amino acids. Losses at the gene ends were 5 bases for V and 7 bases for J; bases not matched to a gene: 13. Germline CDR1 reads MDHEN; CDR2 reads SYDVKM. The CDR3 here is CASSATRSRLAGTQYF. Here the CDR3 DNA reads TGTGCCAGCAGTGCTACGCGCTCCAGACTAGCGGGGACCCAGTACTTC. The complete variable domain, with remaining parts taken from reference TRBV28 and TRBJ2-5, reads DVKVTQSSRYLVKRTGEKVFLECVQDMDHENMFWYRQDPGLGLRLIYFSYDVKMKEKGDIPEGYSVSREKKERFSLILESASTNQTSMYLCASSATRSRLAGTQYFGPGTRLLVL.

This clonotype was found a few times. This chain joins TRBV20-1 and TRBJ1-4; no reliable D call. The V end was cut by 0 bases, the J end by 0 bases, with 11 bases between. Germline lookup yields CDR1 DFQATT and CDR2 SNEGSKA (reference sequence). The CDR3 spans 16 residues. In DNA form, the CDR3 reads TGCAGTGCTAGAGAGGCCCCGTATGCAACTAATGAAAAACTGTTTTTT. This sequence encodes CSAREAPYATNEKLFF.

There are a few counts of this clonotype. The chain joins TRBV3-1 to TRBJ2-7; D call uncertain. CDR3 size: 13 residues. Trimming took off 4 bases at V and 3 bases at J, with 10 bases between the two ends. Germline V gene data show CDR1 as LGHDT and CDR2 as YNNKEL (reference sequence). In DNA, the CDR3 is TGTGCCAGCAGCCCAATTACCGGCTACGAGCAGTACTTC. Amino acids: CASSPITGYEQYF.

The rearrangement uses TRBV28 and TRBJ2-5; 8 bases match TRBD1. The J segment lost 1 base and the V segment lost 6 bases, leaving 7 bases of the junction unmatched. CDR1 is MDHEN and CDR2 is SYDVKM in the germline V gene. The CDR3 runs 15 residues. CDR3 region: CASSPGGATQETQYF. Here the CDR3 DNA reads TGTGCCAGCAGCCCAGGGGGCGCAACCCAAGAGACCCAGTACTTC.

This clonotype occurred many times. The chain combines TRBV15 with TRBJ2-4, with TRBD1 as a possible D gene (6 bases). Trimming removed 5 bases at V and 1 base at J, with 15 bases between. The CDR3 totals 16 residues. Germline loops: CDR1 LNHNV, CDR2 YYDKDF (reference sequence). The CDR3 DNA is TGTGCCACCAGCGGGGGAAGACAGGTTGCCAAAAACATTCAGTACTTC. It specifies CATSGGRQVAKNIQYF.